This T cell receptor (beta chain) derives from a study of T cell changes during pregnancy in multiple sclerosis. The CDR3 totals 17 residues. Germline V gene lookup returns CDR1 MNHNS and CDR2 SASEGT. Unmatched junction bases numbered 7, after V lost 3 bases and J lost 3 bases. TCRdb keeps only in-frame clones here, not all; method: immunoSEQ multiplex PCR. The sample holds tens of thousands of clones, 90% to 95% seen once. The specimen was peripheral blood, collected in the second trimester of pregnancy. The receptor comes from a female donor with multiple sclerosis, enrolled in a pregnancy study. V is TRBV6-1 and J is TRBJ1-4, with TRBD1 matching 10 bases. DNA of the CDR3: TGTGCCAGCAGTGATTCTGGACAGGGGGTCGCTAATGAAAAACTGTTTTTT. Encoded protein: CASSDSGQGVANEKLFF.